What follows are 4 T cell receptor beta chains derived from one specimen sequenced in a study of shared clonotypes between healthy human individuals. Only in-frame clones appear in the TCRdb table, and some are missing; sequencing was by immunoSEQ multiplex PCR. The sample carries millions of clones, 85% to 95% recorded once. Terminally differentiated effector memory CD45RA+ cells were left out of the naive CD8 fraction, which was CD45RO-negative and positively selected for CCR7. The sample was naive CD8+ T cells from PBMCs. The receptor source for this set is a man between 18 and 35 years old in good health. Some clones in this sample may be carry-over from other donors' samples.

This clone was picked up a small number of times. The chain links TRBV15 to TRBJ2-2, with TRBD2 as a possible D gene (6 bases). Germline CDR1 LNHNV, CDR2 YYDKDF (reference sequence). This CDR3 region has 14 residues. V lost 0 bases, J lost 6 bases, and 8 bases lay in between. The CDR3 reads CATSRDSGAGELFF. In DNA, the CDR3 is TGTGCCACCAGCAGAGATTCGGGAGCCGGGGAGCTGTTTTTT.

This clone was picked up one time. V is TRBV5-8 and J is TRBJ1-1; the D is unclear. Between the trimmed V and J ends, which lost 0 bases and 3 bases, there was a span of 12 bases. Per germline, CDR1 SGHTS and CDR2 YDEGEE. This CDR3 is built from 15 residues. CDR3 amino acids: CASSLVLGGDTEAFF. The CDR3 coding sequence is TGTGCCAGCAGCTTGGTTCTCGGTGGCGACACTGAAGCTTTCTTT.

CDR3 nucleotide sequence: TGTGCCAGCTCTTCCCCAGGCCCCTCCTACAATGAGCAGTTCTTC. It specifies CASSSPGPSYNEQFF. This chain joins TRBV18 and TRBJ2-1, with no clear D. Germline V gene sequence: CDR1 KGHSH, CDR2 LQKENI. Trimming took 6 bases from V and 0 from J, leaving 12 bases between them. The CDR3 runs 15 residues. Full variable domain (outside the CDR3, taken from reference TRBV18 and TRBJ2-1): NAGVMQNPRHLVRRRGQEARLRCSPMKGHSHVYWYRQLPEEGLKFMVYLQKENIIDESGMPKERFSAEFPKEGPSILRIQQVVRGDSAAYFCASSSPGPSYNEQFFGPGTRLTVL.

The genes are TRBV11-2 and TRBJ1-1; TRBD1 agrees at 7 bases. The CDR3 is 15 amino acids. Germline values: CDR1 SGHAT, CDR2 FQNNGV. Trimming removed 2 bases from V and 6 bases from J; junction bases left unmatched: 9. In DNA form, the CDR3 reads TGTGCCAGCAGCTTAACAGGGGTTAAATGGGCTGAAGCTTTCTTT. Translating it yields CASSLTGVKWAEAFF.